The 27 T cell receptor beta chains below all came from one sample that was sequenced in a study of blood T cell repertoires in COVID-19. Profiled with immunoSEQ multiplex PCR; TCRdb holds only in-frame clones, not every one. The repertoire includes approximately 67,000 clones, roughly 87% of them detected once, and around 20% sits in the top ten. The sequenced material came from peripheral blood. The receptors here all came from an elderly woman with acute or convalescent COVID-19.

The J gene is TRBJ1-2, the V gene TRBV28; the match to TRBD1 covers 10 bases. The CDR3 contains 12 residues. Germline values: CDR1 MDHEN, CDR2 SYDVKM. V was clipped by 11 bases and J by 4 bases; unmatched bases: 4. CDR3: CAAGQGRYGYTF. The DNA for the CDR3 is TGTGCCGCGGGACAGGGGCGCTATGGCTACACCTTC.

The chain is built from TRBV19 and TRBJ1-4; tentative D call: TRBD1 (5 bases). This CDR3 has 14 residues. From germline, CDR1 is LNHDA and CDR2 SQIVND (reference sequence). The V end lost 8 bases, the J end lost 0 bases, and 10 bases lay between the germline ends. The chain's CDR3 is CASAGIATNEKLFF. CDR3 coding DNA: TGTGCCAGTGCAGGGATTGCAACTAATGAAAAACTGTTTTTT. Full variable domain (outside the CDR3, taken from reference TRBV19 and TRBJ1-4): DGGITQSPKYLFRKEGQNVTLSCEQNLNHDAMYWYRQDPGQGLRLIYYSQIVNDFQKGDIAEGYSVSREKKESFPLTVTSAQKNPTAFYLCASAGIATNEKLFFGSGTQLSVL.

The rearrangement joins TRBV5-1 to TRBJ2-2; TRBD2 agrees at 12 bases. The germline CDR1 and CDR2 sequences are SGHRS and YFSETQ. This CDR3 is built from 17 residues. J gave up 1 base and V 1 base, and 2 bases lay outside the gene matches. The CDR3 sequence is CASSLRTSGMNTGELFF. The CDR3 region has the DNA TGCGCCAGCAGCTTGAGGACTAGCGGGATGAACACCGGGGAGCTGTTTTTT.

This chain connects TRBV9 to TRBJ2-7; 7 bases line up with TRBD2. In germline, CDR1 is SGDLS, CDR2 YYNGEE. J was trimmed by 5 bases and V by 4 bases; bases with no gene match: 12. The CDR3 totals 15 residues. The chain's CDR3 is CASSPIGGRANEQYF. The CDR3 DNA reads TGTGCCAGCAGCCCAATAGGTGGGAGGGCGAACGAGCAGTACTTC. Full variable domain (remainder filled in from reference TRBV9 and TRBJ2-7): DSGVTQTPKHLITATGQRVTLRCSPRSGDLSVYWYQQSLDQGLQFLIQYYNGEERAKGNILERFSAQQFPDLHSELNLSSLELGDSALYFCASSPIGGRANEQYFGPGTRLTVT.

This rearrangement joins TRBV5-1 to TRBJ2-2, with TRBD2 matching over 9 bases. The CDR3 length is 15 residues. V lost 6 bases and J lost 2; bases outside the gene matches: 5. CDR1 is SGHRS, CDR2 YFSETQ, per germline. Here the CDR3 DNA reads TGCGCCAGCATCACGACTAGCGGAAACACCGGGGAGCTGTTTTTT. It codes for CASITTSGNTGELFF.

CDR3 coding DNA: TGTGCCAGCAGTACTACGACAGGAGCTCTAAGGGTCGGGGAGCTGTTTTTT. Translating it yields CASSTTTGALRVGELFF. J is TRBJ2-2 and V is TRBV11-2, with D possibly TRBD1 on 6 matching bases. The CDR3 spans 17 residues. Trimming cost V 6 bases and J 7 bases, with 24 bases left between them. Looked up from germline, CDR1 is SGHAT and CDR2 is FQNNGV.

The V gene is TRBV28, the J gene TRBJ1-2; possibly TRBD1 for D (6 bases). Germline CDR1 MDHEN, CDR2 SYDVKM. Trimming shortened V by 6 bases and J by 4 bases, and 12 bases separated the two germline ends. The CDR3 sequence is 13 residues long. CDR3 sequence reads: CASRETGLYGYTF. The CDR3 DNA reads as TGTGCCAGCAGGGAGACAGGACTCTATGGCTACACCTTC.

This clone occurred a few times. The gene calls are TRBV11-2 and TRBJ1-3, with a weak D call TRBD1 (6 bases). CDR3 length: 16 residues. Trimming took 4 bases from V and 0 from J, leaving 13 bases between them. The germline gives CDR1 SGHAT, CDR2 FQNNGV. For the CDR3, the DNA is TGTGCCAGCAGCTCTTGGGGGCAGACCTCTGGAAACACCATATATTTT. As protein: CASSSWGQTSGNTIYF.

The chain couples TRBV6-5 to TRBJ1-3, with 10 bases identical to TRBD1. This CDR3 region has 13 residues. V trimming: 5 bases; J trimming: 8 bases; junction bases outside the gene matches: 3. Germline values: CDR1 MNHEY, CDR2 SVGAGI. CDR3 amino acids: CASSRTGGYTIYF. The CDR3 DNA is TGTGCCAGCAGTAGGACAGGGGGGTACACCATATATTTT.

The rearrangement joins TRBV7-9 to TRBJ1-6; D is unclear. V lost 5 bases to trimming and J lost 10 bases, with 12 bases between them. This CDR3 is 13 amino acids long. Germline CDR1 and CDR2: SEHNR and FQNEAQ (reference sequence). The CDR3 sequence: CASSPQLASPLHF. The CDR3 bases are TGTGCCAGCAGCCCACAGTTGGCATCACCCCTCCACTTT.

This clone was seen a single time. The rearrangement uses TRBV9 and TRBJ1-4, with D tentatively TRBD1 (5 bases). This CDR3 has 15 amino acids. From germline, CDR1 is SGDLS and CDR2 YYNGEE. V lost 4 bases and J lost 4, with 14 bases in between. The chain's CDR3 is CASSRRRGINEKLFF. The CDR3 nucleotides read TGTGCCAGCAGCAGGCGAAGGGGTATTAATGAAAAACTGTTTTTT.

This chain joins TRBV18 and TRBJ1-3; a weak D match, TRBD1 (6 bases). CDR1 KGHSH and CDR2 LQKENI come from the germline V gene. V was clipped by 8 bases and J by 3 bases, with 11 bases between them. CDR3 length equals 13 residues. This CDR3 is CASGSDSGNTIYF. In nucleotides, the CDR3 is TGTGCCAGCGGCTCGGACAGTGGAAACACCATATATTTT.

The chain has TRBV14 and TRBJ1-1; D uncertain. CDR3 length equals 16 residues. Germline V gene lookup returns CDR1 SGHDN and CDR2 FVKESK. V shed 4 bases and J shed 0 bases, with 15 bases lying between them. CDR3 in amino acids: CASSPVGWRLNTEAFF. The CDR3 nucleotides are TGTGCCAGCAGCCCCGTAGGGTGGAGGCTGAACACTGAAGCTTTCTTT.

The genes are TRBV19 and TRBJ1-6, with 10 bases identical to TRBD1. The V segment lost 9 bases and the J segment 8 bases; nucleotides outside the gene matches: 4. This CDR3 has 13 residues. The germline gives CDR1 LNHDA, CDR2 SQIVND (reference sequence). The CDR3 is CASRDRGHSPLHF. The CDR3 DNA is TGTGCCAGCCGGGACAGGGGTCATTCACCCCTCCACTTT.

This chain links TRBV3-1 (or the pseudogene TRBV3-2) with TRBJ2-1, with 10 bases aligning to TRBD2. Trimming took 2 bases from V and 2 from J; bases not matched to a gene: 3. This CDR3 has 16 residues. Germline V lookup: CDR1 LGHDT, CDR2 YNNKEL (reference sequence). The CDR3 protein is CASSQLSGRAYNEQFF. The CDR3, as DNA: TGTGCCAGCAGCCAACTGAGCGGGAGGGCCTACAATGAGCAGTTCTTC.

The V gene is TRBV7-2, the J gene TRBJ2-3; D is ambiguous. Germline CDR1 and CDR2: SGHTA and FQGNSA. The CDR3 sequence is 16 residues long. The germline V and J ends were trimmed by 2 bases and 0 bases, with 12 bases remaining between them. This chain's CDR3 is CASSLFWRSSTDTQYF. The CDR3 bases are TGTGCCAGCAGCTTATTCTGGCGGAGTAGCACAGATACGCAGTATTTT.

The chain has TRBV30 and TRBJ1-6; D remains ambiguous. The V end was cut by 4 bases, the J end by 0 bases, with 7 bases between. Germline V gene sequence: CDR1 GTSNPN, CDR2 SVGIG (reference sequence). The CDR3 length is 14 residues. The DNA for the CDR3 is TGTGCCTGGACTCTGAGCTCCTATAATTCACCCCTCCACTTT. It is translated as CAWTLSSYNSPLHF. The full variable domain, its missing parts supplied by reference TRBV30 and TRBJ1-6, is SQTIHQWPATLVQPVGSPLSLECTVEGTSNPNLYWYRQAAGRGLQLLFYSVGIGQISSEVPQNLSASRPQDRQFILSSKKLLLSDSGFYLCAWTLSSYNSPLHFGNGTRLTVT.

The chain is built from TRBV7-9 and TRBJ1-1; D unclear. Looked up from germline, CDR1 is SEHNR and CDR2 is FQNEAQ (reference sequence). This CDR3 is 16 amino acids long. V dropped 0 bases and J dropped 2 bases, with 13 bases sitting between them. The chain's CDR3 is CASSLASPGVNTEAFF. The CDR3 coding sequence is TGTGCCAGCAGCTTAGCCTCTCCAGGTGTTAACACTGAAGCTTTCTTT.

The chain carries TRBV2 and TRBJ1-6; D gene uncertain. The CDR3 totals 16 residues. The V end lost 8 bases, the J end lost 4 bases, and 18 bases lay between the germline ends. The germline V gene encodes CDR1 SNHLY and CDR2 FYNNEI. DNA for the CDR3: TGTGCCAGCGAAAGTGGAGAGAGCAAATATAATTCACCCCTCCACTTT. Its protein product is CASESGESKYNSPLHF.

A single count supports this clone. V and J are TRBV7-8 and TRBJ2-7; TRBD1 aligns across 11 bases. CDR1 is SGHVS, CDR2 FQNEAQ, per germline. CDR3 length equals 14 residues. Trimming removed 5 bases from V and 7 bases from J; junction bases left unmatched: 7. Here the CDR3 DNA reads TGTGCCAGCAGCCAATCCGGGACAGGGGGTGAGCAGTACTTC. Its translation: CASSQSGTGGEQYF.

The CDR3 DNA is TGTGCCAGCAGCTTCGGCGGAACACCCCAAGCTTTCTTT. Its protein is CASSFGGTPQAFF. This chain connects TRBV7-2 to TRBJ1-1; D unresolved. Germline V CDR1 and CDR2: SGHTA, FQGNSA. V lost 3 bases to trimming and J lost 9 bases, with 14 bases between them. The CDR3 is made up of 13 amino acids.

This clone has just one count. This chain joins TRBV7-9 and TRBJ1-2, with no clear D. Trimming pared 4 bases from V and 8 bases from J, leaving 20 bases between. The length of the CDR3 is 15 residues. In germline, CDR1 is SEHNR, CDR2 FQNEAQ (reference sequence). CDR3 residues: CASSSTTKLLGGYTF. Here the CDR3 DNA reads TGTGCCAGCAGCTCAACCACAAAGCTACTCGGGGGCTACACCTTC.

The table lists this clone with a count of one. The chain joins TRBV2 to TRBJ1-2, with TRBD1 matching 9 bases. The J segment lost 8 bases and the V segment lost 7 bases, leaving 11 bases of the junction unmatched. Germline CDR1 and CDR2: SNHLY and FYNNEI. The CDR3 has 14 amino acids. The CDR3 DNA reads as TGTGCCAGCATAAAACAGGGGGCCACAGAGGGCTACACCTTC. It yields the protein CASIKQGATEGYTF.

The chain has TRBV18 and TRBJ1-2; D unresolved. V was cut by 3 bases and J by 4 bases, with 18 bases left in between. CDR1 is KGHSH and CDR2 is LQKENI in the germline V gene. The CDR3 consists of 16 residues. CDR3 in amino acids: CASSPGVRTPGYGYTF. The CDR3 DNA reads TGTGCCAGCTCACCCGGGGTCCGTACTCCGGGCTATGGCTACACCTTC.

V gene TRBV28 combines with J gene TRBJ2-2, with D perhaps matching TRBD2 (6 bases). Trimming stripped 3 bases from V and 4 bases from J, with 15 bases between. The CDR3 is made up of 16 amino acids. Germline loops: CDR1 MDHEN, CDR2 SYDVKM. The CDR3 spells CASSFWQGGFTGELFF. DNA of the CDR3: TGTGCCAGCAGTTTTTGGCAGGGAGGATTCACCGGGGAGCTGTTTTTT.

The chain carries TRBV2 and TRBJ1-1; no firm D call. This CDR3 contains 13 residues. V lost 7 bases, J lost 3 bases, and 12 bases lay in between. Germline V gene lookup returns CDR1 SNHLY and CDR2 FYNNEI. CDR3 coding DNA: TGTGCCAGCATCGAGCGGGAGGACACTGAAGCTTTCTTT. This sequence encodes CASIEREDTEAFF.

The chain joins TRBV7-8 to TRBJ1-2, with D perhaps matching TRBD1 (5 bases). Looked up from germline, CDR1 is SGHVS and CDR2 is FQNEAQ. The CDR3 runs to 14 residues. Trimming stripped 5 bases from V and 4 bases from J, with 14 bases between. The chain's CDR3 is CASSQPQASYGYTF. The DNA of the CDR3 is TGTGCCAGCAGCCAACCACAGGCCTCCTATGGCTACACCTTC. Filled out from reference TRBV7-8 and TRBJ1-2, the complete variable domain reads GAGVSQSPRYKVAKRGQDVALRCDPISGHVSLFWYQQALGQGPEFLTYFQNEAQLDKSGLPSDRFFAERPEGSVSTLKIQRTQQEDSAVYLCASSQPQASYGYTFGSGTRLTVV.